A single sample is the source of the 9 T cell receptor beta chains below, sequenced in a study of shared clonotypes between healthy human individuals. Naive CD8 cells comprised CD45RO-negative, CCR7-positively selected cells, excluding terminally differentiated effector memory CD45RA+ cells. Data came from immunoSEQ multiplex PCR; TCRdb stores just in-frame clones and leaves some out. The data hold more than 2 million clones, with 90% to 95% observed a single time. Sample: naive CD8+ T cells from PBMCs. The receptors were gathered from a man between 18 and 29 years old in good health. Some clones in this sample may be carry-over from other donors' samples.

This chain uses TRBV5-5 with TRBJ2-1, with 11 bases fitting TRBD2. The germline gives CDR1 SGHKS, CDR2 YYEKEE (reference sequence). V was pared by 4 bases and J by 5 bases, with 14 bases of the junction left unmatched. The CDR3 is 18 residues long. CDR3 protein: CASSTGILLAGEDNEQFF. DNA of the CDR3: TGTGCCAGCAGCACCGGGATCCTACTAGCGGGAGAAGACAATGAGCAGTTCTTC.

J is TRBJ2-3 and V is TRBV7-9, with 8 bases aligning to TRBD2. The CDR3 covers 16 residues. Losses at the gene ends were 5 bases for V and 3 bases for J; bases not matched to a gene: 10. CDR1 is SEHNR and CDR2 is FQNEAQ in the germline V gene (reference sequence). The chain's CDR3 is CASSRFSGIGTDTQYF. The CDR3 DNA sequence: TGTGCCAGCAGCAGATTTAGCGGGATCGGAACAGATACGCAGTATTTT.

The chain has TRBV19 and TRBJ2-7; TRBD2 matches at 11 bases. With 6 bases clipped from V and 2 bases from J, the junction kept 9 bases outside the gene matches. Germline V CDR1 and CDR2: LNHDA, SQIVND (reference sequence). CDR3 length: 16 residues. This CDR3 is CASSTTSGSHPYEQYF. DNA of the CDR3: TGTGCCAGTAGCACCACTAGCGGGAGTCACCCCTACGAGCAGTACTTC.

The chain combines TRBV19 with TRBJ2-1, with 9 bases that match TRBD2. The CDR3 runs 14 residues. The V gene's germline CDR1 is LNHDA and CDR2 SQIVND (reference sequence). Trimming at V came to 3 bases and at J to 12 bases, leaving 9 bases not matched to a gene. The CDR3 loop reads CASSIVAGGDGQFF. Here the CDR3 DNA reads TGTGCCAGTAGTATTGTGGCGGGAGGGGATGGGCAGTTCTTC. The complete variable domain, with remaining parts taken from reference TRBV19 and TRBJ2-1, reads DGGITQSPKYLFRKEGQNVTLSCEQNLNHDAMYWYRQDPGQGLRLIYYSQIVNDFQKGDIAEGYSVSREKKESFPLTVTSAQKNPTAFYLCASSIVAGGDGQFFGPGTRLTVL.

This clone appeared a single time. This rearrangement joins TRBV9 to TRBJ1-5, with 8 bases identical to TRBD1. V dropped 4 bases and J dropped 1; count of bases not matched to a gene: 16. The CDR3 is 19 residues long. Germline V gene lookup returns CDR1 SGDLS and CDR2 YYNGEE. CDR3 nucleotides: TGTGCCAGCAGCCCCAGGGTTGGCAGGGGGCCGGGAAGCAATCAGCCCCAGCATTTT. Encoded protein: CASSPRVGRGPGSNQPQHF.

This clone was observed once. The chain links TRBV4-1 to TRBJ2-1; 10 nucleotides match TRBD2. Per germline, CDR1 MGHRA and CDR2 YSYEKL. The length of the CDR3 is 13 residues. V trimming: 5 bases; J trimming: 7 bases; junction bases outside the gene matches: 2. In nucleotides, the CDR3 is TGCGCCAGCAGCGAGCGGGAGGGTAATGAGCAGTTCTTC. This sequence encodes CASSEREGNEQFF.

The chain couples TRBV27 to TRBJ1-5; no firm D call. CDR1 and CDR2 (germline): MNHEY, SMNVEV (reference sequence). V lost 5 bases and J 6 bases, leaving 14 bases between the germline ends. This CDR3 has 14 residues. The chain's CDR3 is CASSPRGDGQPQHF. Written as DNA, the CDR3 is TGTGCCAGCAGTCCCCGGGGAGACGGTCAGCCCCAGCATTTT.

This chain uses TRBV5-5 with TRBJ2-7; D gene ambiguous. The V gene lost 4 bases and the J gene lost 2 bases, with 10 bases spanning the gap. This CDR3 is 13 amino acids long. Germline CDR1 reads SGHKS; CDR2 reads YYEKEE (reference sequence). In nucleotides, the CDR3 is TGTGCCAGCAGCCCGAGGTCCGCCTACGAGCAGTACTTC. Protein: CASSPRSAYEQYF.

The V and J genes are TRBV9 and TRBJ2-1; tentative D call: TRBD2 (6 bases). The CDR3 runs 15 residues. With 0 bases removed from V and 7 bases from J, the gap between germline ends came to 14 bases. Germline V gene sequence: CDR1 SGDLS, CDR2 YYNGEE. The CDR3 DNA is TGTGCCAGCAGCGTAGTCGCGGGATTGGGGAATGAGCAGTTCTTC. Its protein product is CASSVVAGLGNEQFF.